The 29 T cell receptor beta chains in this list originate from one sample, sequenced in a study of shared clonotypes between healthy human individuals. The assay was immunoSEQ multiplex PCR, and TCRdb's table has in-frame clones only and misses some. The data contain around 370,000 clones, 96% of them singletons. Specimen: memory CD8+ T cells sorted from blood. Subset here: CD45RO+ cells pooled with CCR7-negative TemRA cells. The receptors derive from a man under 40 in good health.

This clone was observed a single time. V and J are TRBV7-2 and TRBJ2-7; no clear D. Germline V gene data show CDR1 as SGHTA and CDR2 as FQGNSA. This CDR3 comprises 14 residues. Between the trimmed V and J ends, which lost 3 bases and 3 bases, there was a span of 12 bases. The CDR3: CASSFLSGGYEQYF. The CDR3 DNA is TGTGCCAGCAGCTTTTTATCGGGCGGCTACGAGCAGTACTTC.

The gene calls are TRBV10-2 and TRBJ2-3, with 8 bases fitting TRBD2. The CDR3 is 16 amino acids. J gave up 3 bases and V 0 bases, and 5 bases lay outside the gene matches. CDR1 and CDR2 from the germline V gene are WSHSY and SAAADI. CDR3 loop: CASSESRAGGTDTQYF. The DNA for the CDR3 is TGCGCCAGCAGTGAGTCGCGGGCGGGAGGAACAGATACGCAGTATTTT.

V usage is TRBV19 and J usage is TRBJ2-1; D unclear. Trimming removed 8 bases at V and 0 bases at J, with 8 bases between. CDR1 is LNHDA and CDR2 is SQIVND in the germline V gene (reference sequence). This CDR3 contains 13 residues. The CDR3 region is CASGERSYNEQFF. In nucleotides, the CDR3 is TGTGCCAGTGGGGAACGCTCCTACAATGAGCAGTTCTTC.

The chain couples TRBV4-1 to TRBJ1-2, with D possibly matching TRBD1 (5 bases). The germline CDR1 and CDR2 sequences are MGHRA and YSYEKL. V shed 0 bases and J shed 4 bases, with 12 bases lying between them. The CDR3 is made up of 15 amino acids. The chain's CDR3 is CASSQDRWQGYGYTF. DNA of the CDR3: TGCGCCAGCAGCCAAGATAGGTGGCAGGGCTATGGCTACACCTTC.

The rearrangement links TRBV5-1 to TRBJ2-5, with 10 bases aligning to TRBD2. The CDR3 has 15 amino acids. V gave up 3 bases and J gave up 5 bases; unmatched junction bases: 7. Per the germline V gene, CDR1 is SGHRS and CDR2 is YFSETQ. DNA of the CDR3: TGCGCCAGCAGCTGGAGCGGGAGGGCCATGGAGACCCAGTACTTC. This encodes CASSWSGRAMETQYF.

This chain links TRBV27 with TRBJ2-2; D not certain. Germline CDR1 MNHEY, CDR2 SMNVEV (reference sequence). The CDR3 totals 13 residues. V was shortened by 5 bases and J by 4 bases, with 8 bases between the two germline ends. The CDR3 sequence is CASSLQATGELFF. The CDR3 DNA follows: TGTGCCAGCAGTCTCCAAGCCACCGGGGAGCTGTTTTTT.

To note about this clone: Other DNA sequences in the sample encode the same CDR3. The chain has TRBV20-1 and TRBJ2-3, with D hard to call. There are 9 residues in the CDR3. CDR1 is DFQATT and CDR2 is SNEGSKA in the germline V gene (reference sequence). V was pared by 6 bases and J by 2 bases, with 0 bases between. In DNA form, the CDR3 reads TGCAGTGCCACAGATACGCAGTATTTT. Its translation: CSATDTQYF.

J is TRBJ1-2 and V is TRBV14; the D gene is possibly TRBD1 (5 bases). Germline V gene sequence: CDR1 SGHDN, CDR2 FVKESK. V lost 1 base to trimming and J lost 0 bases, with 15 bases between them. This CDR3 contains 17 residues. CDR3: CASSQVKTVPSNYGYTF. The CDR3 DNA is TGTGCCAGCAGCCAAGTAAAGACAGTCCCGTCTAACTATGGCTACACCTTC.

This clone was seen just once. The CDR3 nucleotides read TGCGCCAGCAGTGACAGATATACGCAGTATTTT. This translates into CASSDRYTQYF. The chain combines TRBV10-1 with TRBJ2-3; no clear D. The CDR3 has 11 amino acids. V lost 3 bases, J lost 7 bases, and 5 bases lay in between. The germline V gene encodes CDR1 WNHNN and CDR2 SYGVQD (reference sequence).

This clone came up once. Different DNA sequences within this sample yield the same CDR3. V and J are TRBV28 and TRBJ1-3; no clear D. The V end lost 3 bases, the J end lost 1 base, and 4 bases lay between the germline ends. The CDR3 runs 13 residues. Germline V gene lookup returns CDR1 MDHEN and CDR2 SYDVKM. CDR3 in amino acids: CASSLGSGNTIYF. The CDR3 DNA is TGTGCCAGCAGTTTGGGGTCTGGAAACACCATATATTTT.

This rearrangement joins TRBV6-5 to TRBJ1-1, with TRBD1 matching over 7 bases. The CDR3 totals 14 residues. Germline V gives CDR1 MNHEY, CDR2 SVGAGI. V lost 3 bases to trimming and J lost 1 base; unmatched junction nucleotides: 2. This CDR3 reads CASSYNRGNTEAFF. Here the CDR3 DNA reads TGTGCCAGCAGTTATAACAGGGGGAACACTGAAGCTTTCTTT.

This chain links TRBV27 with TRBJ1-4; D gene uncertain. The germline V gene encodes CDR1 MNHEY and CDR2 SMNVEV (reference sequence). This CDR3 comprises 13 residues. The V end lost 6 bases, the J end lost 14 bases, and 19 bases lay between the germline ends. This CDR3 reads CASRSRAGVRLFF. Written as DNA, the CDR3 is TGTGCCAGCAGATCCCGGGCCGGGGTTCGGCTGTTTTTT.

The rearrangement uses TRBV2 and TRBJ2-7; 10 bases match TRBD1. The junction had 15 bases not matched to a gene; V was cut back by 4 bases and J by 6 bases. The length of the CDR3 is 17 residues. Germline V gene data show CDR1 as SNHLY and CDR2 as FYNNEI. CDR3 nucleotide sequence: TGTGCCAGCAGTGGGGACAGGGGCTGGGCTAGCAGGACCGAGCAGTACTTC. It encodes CASSGDRGWASRTEQYF.

The gene calls are TRBV10-3 and TRBJ2-6; maybe TRBD2 (6 bases). V dropped 0 bases and J dropped 2 bases, with 8 bases sitting between them. The CDR3 extends over 16 amino acids. Germline V gene lookup returns CDR1 ENHRY and CDR2 SYGVKD. Here the CDR3 reads CAISESTGAGANVLTF. The CDR3 bases are TGTGCCATCAGTGAGTCGACGGGGGCTGGGGCCAACGTCCTGACTTTC.

This sequence joins TRBV6-5 and TRBJ1-1, with 9 positions matching TRBD1. V lost 2 bases, J lost 3 bases, and 4 bases stayed unmatched. From germline, CDR1 is MNHEY and CDR2 SVGAGI. This CDR3 comprises 15 residues. CDR3 coding DNA: TGTGCCAGCAGTTACAGCGACAGGGGGGACACTGAAGCTTTCTTT. Translated: CASSYSDRGDTEAFF.

Only one count was recorded for this clone. The chain carries TRBV4-1 and TRBJ2-4, with D possibly matching TRBD1 (5 bases). Deletions cut 1 base from V and 4 bases from J, with 26 bases between. The germline CDR1 and CDR2 sequences are MGHRA and YSYEKL. The CDR3 length is 20 residues. CDR3 protein: CASSQVWVMDTGFGKNIQYF. The CDR3 DNA reads as TGCGCCAGCAGCCAAGTATGGGTAATGGACACCGGGTTCGGGAAAAACATTCAGTACTTC.

The CDR3 DNA follows: TGTGCTAGTGGTCCGGCCCCTAGCTGGGTCTCTGGTGAGCAGTTCTTC. Translating gives CASGPAPSWVSGEQFF. V usage is TRBV12-5 and J usage is TRBJ2-1, with D possibly being TRBD2 (5 bases). Deletions cut 5 bases from V and 9 bases from J, with 23 bases between. Germline V gene data show CDR1 as LGHNT and CDR2 as FRNRAP. The CDR3 extends over 16 amino acids. Filled out from reference TRBV12-5 and TRBJ2-1, the complete variable domain reads DARVTQTPRHKVTEMGQEVTMRCQPILGHNTVFWYRQTMMQGLELLAYFRNRAPLDDSGMPKDRFSAEMPDATLATLKIQPSEPRDSAVYFCASGPAPSWVSGEQFFGPGTRLTVL.

With respect to this clone: This CDR3 is also generated by other DNA sequences in the sample. This chain uses TRBV18 with TRBJ2-3, with 9 bases identical to TRBD2. After removal of 3 bases from V and 0 bases from J, the junction contained 1 base not matched to a gene. The CDR3 sequence is 15 residues long. Germline V gene lookup returns CDR1 KGHSH and CDR2 LQKENI. CDR3 amino acids: CASSPLAGSTDTQYF. The CDR3 nucleotides read TGTGCCAGCTCACCGCTAGCGGGAAGCACAGATACGCAGTATTTT. Based on the CDR3 plus reference TRBV18 and TRBJ2-3, the full variable domain is NAGVMQNPRHLVRRRGQEARLRCSPMKGHSHVYWYRQLPEEGLKFMVYLQKENIIDESGMPKERFSAEFPKEGPSILRIQQVVRGDSAAYFCASSPLAGSTDTQYFGPGTRLTVL.

In its sample, this clone was seen once. The chain recombines TRBV5-1 with TRBJ2-2; a weak D match, TRBD1 (5 bases). The CDR3 is 15 amino acids. Trimming cost V 3 bases and J 4 bases, with 13 bases left between them. Per germline, CDR1 SGHRS and CDR2 YFSETQ. Written as DNA, the CDR3 is TGCGCCAGCAGCTCCCAGGGTTGGGGCACCGGGGAGCTGTTTTTT. It codes for CASSSQGWGTGELFF.

This chain connects TRBV7-3 to TRBJ2-7; TRBD2 is a possible D gene (6 bases). Germline V gene data show CDR1 as SGHTA and CDR2 as FQGTGA. This CDR3 region has 15 residues. Between the trimmed V and J ends, which lost 2 bases and 2 bases, there was a span of 13 bases. This CDR3 reads CASSLRRGEAYEQYF. DNA for the CDR3: TGTGCCAGCAGCTTACGGCGGGGAGAGGCCTACGAGCAGTACTTC.

V is TRBV27 and J is TRBJ2-3, with 11 bases lining up with TRBD1. CDR1 and CDR2 (germline): MNHEY, SMNVEV (reference sequence). The CDR3 runs to 15 residues. Losses at the gene ends were 8 bases for V and 4 bases for J; bases not matched to a gene: 8. The CDR3 DNA is TGTGCCAGCCGCCGGGACAGGGGGGTACCAGATACGCAGTATTTT. Translating it yields CASRRDRGVPDTQYF.

This clone is a singleton in its sample. J is TRBJ1-2 and V is TRBV28; a possible D gene is TRBD1 (5 bases). The V gene lost 10 bases and the J gene lost 4 bases, with 22 bases spanning the gap. The CDR3 has 15 residues. Per germline, CDR1 MDHEN and CDR2 SYDVKM. The CDR3 protein is CATRRLRERIYGYTF. CDR3 nucleotide sequence: TGTGCCACCCGCAGGCTCAGGGAGAGGATCTATGGCTACACCTTC.

The gene calls are TRBV28 and TRBJ2-3; no reliable D call. Germline V gives CDR1 MDHEN, CDR2 SYDVKM. V was clipped by 5 bases and J by 0 bases, with 21 bases between them. The CDR3 has 18 residues. The CDR3 bases are TGTGCCAGCAGTGCCCCCATACAACTTTACGGGAGCACAGATACGCAGTATTTT. Encoded protein: CASSAPIQLYGSTDTQYF.

The rearrangement joins TRBV9 to TRBJ2-2; D remains ambiguous. Germline assignment: CDR1 SGDLS and CDR2 YYNGEE. This CDR3 has 15 amino acids. The V end was cut by 0 bases, the J end by 3 bases, with 9 bases between. CDR3 region: CASSVDLEHTGELFF. CDR3 nucleotide sequence: TGTGCCAGCAGCGTAGATCTAGAGCACACCGGGGAGCTGTTTTTT.

The DNA of the CDR3 is TGCGCCAGCAGCCCGGGACAGGGGGCGGAGGGCTACACCTTC. Amino acid sequence: CASSPGQGAEGYTF. The chain has TRBV4-1 and TRBJ1-2; TRBD1 matches at 12 bases. The germline V gene encodes CDR1 MGHRA and CDR2 YSYEKL. This CDR3 contains 14 residues. The V segment lost 4 bases and the J segment 8 bases; nucleotides outside the gene matches: 5.

The CDR3 DNA follows: TGCGCCAGCAGCCCGCCCGGACAGGCTTACGAGCAGTACTTC. Its protein product is CASSPPGQAYEQYF. The chain employs TRBV4-1 and TRBJ2-7, with 7 bases identical to TRBD1. Germline V gene data show CDR1 as MGHRA and CDR2 as YSYEKL. The CDR3 spans 14 residues. The V gene end was trimmed by 4 bases and the J gene end by 4 bases; junction bases not matched to a gene: 7.

This clone has a single count. The V call is TRBV10-3, the J call TRBJ2-2; weak D call: TRBD2 (6 bases). There are 12 residues in the CDR3. Germline loops: CDR1 ENHRY, CDR2 SYGVKD. The V end was cut by 7 bases, the J end by 6 bases, with 9 bases between. CDR3 nucleotides: TGTGCCATCAAGGAGGGACCCGGGGAGCTGTTTTTT. Its protein product is CAIKEGPGELFF.

About this clone: In the same sample, other DNA sequences code for this CDR3. This chain joins TRBV6-5 and TRBJ2-7; 9 bases align to TRBD2. The J segment lost 4 bases and the V segment lost 0 bases, leaving 4 bases of the junction unmatched. The CDR3 consists of 15 residues. Germline loops: CDR1 MNHEY, CDR2 SVGAGI. This CDR3 is CASSYSLAGPYEQYF. The CDR3 region has the DNA TGTGCCAGCAGTTACTCGCTAGCGGGGCCATACGAGCAGTACTTC.

The genes are TRBV28 and TRBJ2-5; unclear D gene. Looked up from germline, CDR1 is MDHEN and CDR2 is SYDVKM. The CDR3 runs to 14 residues. The V gene lost 6 bases and the J gene lost 0 bases, with 11 bases spanning the gap. CDR3 protein: CASRSSANQETQYF. The CDR3 DNA sequence: TGTGCCAGCAGGAGTTCAGCAAACCAAGAGACCCAGTACTTC.